The next 7 T cell receptor beta chains were all read from a single sample in a study of T cell changes during pregnancy in multiple sclerosis. The method was immunoSEQ multiplex PCR; TCRdb's version includes in-frame clones alone and lacks a portion of them. The sample shows approximately 120,000 clones, 90% to 96% of them seen only once. Specimen: peripheral blood, collected after pregnancy. These TCRs come from a female donor with multiple sclerosis, enrolled in a pregnancy study.

V usage is TRBV5-4 and J usage is TRBJ2-1; a weak D match, TRBD1 (6 bases). V lost 4 bases, J lost 3 bases, and 8 bases lay in between. Germline V gives CDR1 SGHNT, CDR2 YYREEE (reference sequence). This CDR3 has 13 amino acids. This CDR3 reads CASSRDIYNEQFF. The CDR3 nucleotides read TGTGCCAGCAGCCGGGACATCTACAATGAGCAGTTCTTC.

This chain connects TRBV14 to TRBJ2-7; 12 bases match TRBD1. V trimming: 3 bases; J trimming: 3 bases; junction bases outside the gene matches: 12. CDR1 and CDR2 from the germline V gene are SGHDN and FVKESK. The CDR3 length is 18 residues. The CDR3 DNA sequence: TGTGCCAGCAGCCACGGGACAGGGGGCTATGGTTTTTACTACGAGCAGTACTTC. This codes for CASSHGTGGYGFYYEQYF.

This chain connects TRBV7-9 to TRBJ1-5; 7 nucleotides match TRBD1. Germline CDR1 SEHNR, CDR2 FQNEAQ (reference sequence). Trimming cost V 1 base and J 6 bases; bases outside gene matches: 6. The CDR3 runs 15 residues. CDR3 in amino acids: CASSLGQGIGQPQHF. The CDR3 DNA sequence: TGTGCCAGCAGCTTAGGACAGGGCATCGGTCAGCCCCAGCATTTT.

This clone came up once. The V gene is TRBV28, the J gene TRBJ2-7; weak D call: TRBD1 (5 bases). The germline V gene has CDR1 MDHEN and CDR2 SYDVKM. Trimming took 6 bases from V and 3 from J, leaving 6 bases between them. The CDR3 loop spans 11 amino acids. CDR3 loop: CASRTDYEQYF. The CDR3 DNA follows: TGTGCCAGCAGGACAGACTACGAGCAGTACTTC.

The CDR3 nucleotides read TGCAGCGTTGAAGTTTGGGGAGCCGGGGAGCTGTTTTTT. This gives the protein CSVEVWGAGELFF. The V gene is TRBV29-1, the J gene TRBJ2-2; possibly TRBD2 for D (5 bases). The CDR3 runs 13 residues. V lost 1 base, J lost 6 bases, and 9 bases lay in between. Germline CDR1 and CDR2: SQVTM and ANQGSEA.

The chain is built from TRBV28 and TRBJ2-7; TRBD2 matches 16 bases. This CDR3 comprises 20 residues. Germline-derived CDR1 and CDR2 are MDHEN and SYDVKM. V trimming: 5 bases; J trimming: 4 bases; junction bases outside the gene matches: 17. The CDR3 loop is CASSGAPGLAGGPPVYEQYF. The CDR3 nucleotides read TGTGCCAGCAGTGGAGCCCCGGGACTAGCGGGAGGGCCTCCGGTATACGAGCAGTACTTC.

The chain links TRBV5-6 to TRBJ2-1; maybe TRBD2 (5 bases). The CDR3 is made up of 13 amino acids. Trimming removed 2 bases from V and 6 bases from J, with 9 bases in between. Germline V gene lookup returns CDR1 SGHDT and CDR2 YYEEEE. In DNA form, the CDR3 reads TGTGCCAGCAGCTTTCATGGGAGCAATGAGCAGTTCTTC. The encoded protein is CASSFHGSNEQFF.